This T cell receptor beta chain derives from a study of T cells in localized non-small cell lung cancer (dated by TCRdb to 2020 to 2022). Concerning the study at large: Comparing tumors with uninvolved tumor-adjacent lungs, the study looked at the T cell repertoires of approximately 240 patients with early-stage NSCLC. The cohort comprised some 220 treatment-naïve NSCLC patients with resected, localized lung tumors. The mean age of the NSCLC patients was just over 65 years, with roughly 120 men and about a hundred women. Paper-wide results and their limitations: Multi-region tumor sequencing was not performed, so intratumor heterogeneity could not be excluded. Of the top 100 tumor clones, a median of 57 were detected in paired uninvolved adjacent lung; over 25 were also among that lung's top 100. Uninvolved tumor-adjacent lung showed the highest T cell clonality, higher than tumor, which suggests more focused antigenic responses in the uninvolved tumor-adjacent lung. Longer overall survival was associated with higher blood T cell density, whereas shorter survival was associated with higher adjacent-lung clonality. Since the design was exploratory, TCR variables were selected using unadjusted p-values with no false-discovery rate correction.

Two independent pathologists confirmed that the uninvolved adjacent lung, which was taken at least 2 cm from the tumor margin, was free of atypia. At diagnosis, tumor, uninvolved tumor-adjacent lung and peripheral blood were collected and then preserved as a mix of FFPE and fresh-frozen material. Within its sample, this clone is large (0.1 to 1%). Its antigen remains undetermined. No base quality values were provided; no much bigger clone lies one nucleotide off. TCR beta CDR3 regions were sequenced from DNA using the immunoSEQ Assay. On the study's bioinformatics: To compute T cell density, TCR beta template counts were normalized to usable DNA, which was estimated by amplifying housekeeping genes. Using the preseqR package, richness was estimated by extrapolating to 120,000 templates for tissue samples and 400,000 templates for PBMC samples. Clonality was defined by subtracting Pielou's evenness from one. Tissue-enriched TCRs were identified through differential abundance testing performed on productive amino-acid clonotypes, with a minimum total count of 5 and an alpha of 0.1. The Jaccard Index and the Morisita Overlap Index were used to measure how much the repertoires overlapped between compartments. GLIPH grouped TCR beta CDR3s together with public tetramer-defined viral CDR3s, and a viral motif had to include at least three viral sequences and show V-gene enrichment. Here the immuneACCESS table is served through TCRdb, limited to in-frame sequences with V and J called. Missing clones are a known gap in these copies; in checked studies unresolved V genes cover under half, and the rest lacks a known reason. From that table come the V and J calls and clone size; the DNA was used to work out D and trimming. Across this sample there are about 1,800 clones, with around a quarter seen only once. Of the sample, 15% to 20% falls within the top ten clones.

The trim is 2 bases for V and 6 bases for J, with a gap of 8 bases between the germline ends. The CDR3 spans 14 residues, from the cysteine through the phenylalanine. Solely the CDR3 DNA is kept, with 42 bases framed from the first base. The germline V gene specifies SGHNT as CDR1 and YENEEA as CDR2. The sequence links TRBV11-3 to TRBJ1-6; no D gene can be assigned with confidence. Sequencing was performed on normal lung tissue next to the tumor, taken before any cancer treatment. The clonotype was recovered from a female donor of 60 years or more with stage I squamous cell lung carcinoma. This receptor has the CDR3 CASSLKGSNSPLHF. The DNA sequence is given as TGTGCCAGCAGCTTAAAGGGATCTAATTCACCCCTCCACTTT.